The present T cell receptor beta chain was sequenced within a study of neurological immune-mediated disorders. Study background: Secondary progressive cases numbered 3 among the approximately 34 multiple sclerosis patients, while the other 31 were relapsing-remitting. Findings and caveats of the study: Because no CDR3 amino acid sequences were shared across subjects by expanded clones, private repertoires were suggested in all groups.

The germline V gene encodes CDR1 MGHRA and CDR2 YSYEKL. After removal of 0 bases from V and 3 bases from J, the junction contained 9 bases not matched to a gene. The CDR3 sequence is 18 residues long. This clonotype was detected ten times or more. Its cognate antigen is unknown. The cDNA came from 5'RACE with 10-nucleotide random UMIs. TCRdb re-analysed the 5' RACE reads in MiXCR, keeping a single row per CDR3 protein. The table has approximately 70,000 distinct CDR3 sequences, roughly 3.6% seen once. The unsorted libraries had their origin in 2 million PBMCs stored at -80 C. The rearrangement links TRBV4-1 to TRBJ2-3; 10 bases line up with TRBD1. Sequencing used PBMCs. The TCR comes from a man aged 25 to 40 with multiple sclerosis. The CDR3 is CASSQDGTGARGTDTQYF. The DNA for the CDR3 is TGCGCCAGCAGCCAAGATGGGACAGGGGCCAGAGGGACAGATACGCAGTATTTT.